The rows below give T cell receptor beta chains drawn from one sample of a study of regulatory T cells in long-lasting Graves disease. TCRdb re-analysed the multiplex PCR reads in MiXCR, keeping a single row per CDR3 protein. The table has about 660,000 distinct CDR3 sequences, 25% to 30% seen once; the top ten hold around 42%. The sample consisted of peripheral blood mononuclear cells (PBMCs), taken when the disease was refractory, from a patient treated with antithyroid drugs. These receptors came from a female donor with Graves disease. Each CDR3 is given without its conserved first and last residue. Fields, in order: D gene, V gene, CDR3 protein. A D gene is named only where the DNA matches it firmly.

>TRBD1|TRBV5-1
ASSFDRGLEAF
>TRBD1|TRBV28
ASSSPWTGLGSQPQH
>.|TRBV5-1
ASSLPDPTYGYT
>.|TRBV2
ASSGGGGRQPQH
>TRBD1|TRBV19
ASSTGGLQPQH
>.|TRBV12-3/TRBV12-4
ASSWILETQY
>.|TRBV29-1
SVERESYGYT
>.|TRBV11-2
ASNRGWGQETQY
>TRBD1|TRBV29-1
SVRQGAWETQY
>.|TRBV19
ASGTGWGANVLT
>.|TRBV20-1
SARKQGFNQPQH
>.|TRBV6-1
ASSDPLTGPQETQY
>.|TRBV9
ASSVNVGGYEQY
>.|TRBV29-1
SVEQELTYEQY
>TRBD1|TRBV5-1
ASSSSGTGLEQY
>TRBD2|TRBV12-3/TRBV12-4
ASNLLAVSGELF
>TRBD1|TRBV10-3
AIRPGQGSSSPLH
>TRBD2|TRBV20-1
SARTPGGGQETQY
>.|TRBV27
ASSLERNEQF
>.|TRBV28
ASSNLGGRNQPQH
>TRBD1|TRBV6-1
ASSRNRGDSADTQY
>.|TRBV5-1
ASSLEAGGYT
>.|TRBV20-1
SAREGGQPQH
>.|TRBV6-1
ASSPAFMSYGYT
>.|TRBV20-1
SAPGGVGQPQH
>.|TRBV20-1
SACTDQETQY
>.|TRBV3-1
ASSQDYYGYT
>TRBD1|TRBV12-3/TRBV12-4
ASILSADRHGNTIY
>.|TRBV6-2/TRBV6-3
ASSPPPARVGKNEQY
>.|TRBV28
ASSRVGANEKLF
>TRBD2|TRBV20-1
SATVAGGPNNEQF
>.|TRBV2
ASSQDSNQPQH
>.|TRBV13
ASSSRDPQGLFTEAF
>TRBD1|TRBV6-2/TRBV6-3
ASSYSRDRGRTAPLH
>.|TRBV12-3/TRBV12-4
ASSLARLWRDTEAF
>.|TRBV10-3
AISESWETQY
>TRBD1|TRBV10-3
AISAGQGEGAF
>TRBD1|TRBV18
ASSPPRQGAYEQY